What follows are 5 T cell receptor beta chains derived from one specimen sequenced in a study of blood T cell repertoires in COVID-19. Clones were sequenced by immunoSEQ multiplex PCR, and TCRdb holds only the in-frame ones, with some missing. The profile shows approximately 400,000 clones, roughly 90% of them singletons. Input material: peripheral blood. The source is a man aged 40-55 years with acute or convalescent COVID-19.

The J gene is TRBJ2-2, the V gene TRBV2; D call uncertain. CDR3 length: 15 amino acids. Germline CDR1 is SNHLY and CDR2 is FYNNEI. V lost 6 bases, J lost 0 bases, and 11 bases lay in between. CDR3: CASSALTTNTGELFF. The CDR3 DNA reads TGTGCCAGCAGCGCCTTAACAACGAACACCGGGGAGCTGTTTTTT.

This chain joins TRBV6-6 and TRBJ1-1; no definite D call. V was pared by 5 bases and J by 5 bases, with 9 bases between. CDR3 size: 12 residues. CDR1 and CDR2 from the germline V gene are MNHNY and SVGAGI (reference sequence). The CDR3 nucleotides are TGTGCCAGCAGTCAAGTCGGGACTGAAGCTTTCTTT. It translates to CASSQVGTEAFF.

This clone showed up just a few times. The chain links TRBV5-1 to TRBJ2-3; D not resolved. Germline V gene data show CDR1 as SGHRS and CDR2 as YFSETQ. CDR3 length: 12 residues. The V and J ends lost 5 bases and 8 bases respectively, with 12 bases between them. The CDR3 DNA follows: TGCGCCAGCAGATCCGAGGTTGGTACGCAGTATTTT. It specifies CASRSEVGTQYF.

The chain employs TRBV10-3 and TRBJ2-2, with 7 bases that match TRBD1. Losses at the gene ends were 8 bases for V and 0 bases for J; bases not matched to a gene: 6. Germline V gene lookup returns CDR1 ENHRY and CDR2 SYGVKD. This CDR3 region has 15 residues. CDR3 sequence (DNA): TGTGCCATCGGAGGACAGGCCACGAACACCGGGGAGCTGTTTTTT. This codes for CAIGGQATNTGELFF.

This chain joins TRBV27 and TRBJ1-1, with D uncertain. This CDR3 contains 16 residues. V was cut by 5 bases and J by 7 bases, with 23 bases left in between. Germline V gene sequence: CDR1 MNHEY, CDR2 SMNVEV (reference sequence). The CDR3 sequence: CASSPPPRESLGEAFF. The CDR3 DNA follows: TGTGCCAGCAGTCCGCCCCCAAGAGAGTCTCTCGGTGAAGCTTTCTTT.